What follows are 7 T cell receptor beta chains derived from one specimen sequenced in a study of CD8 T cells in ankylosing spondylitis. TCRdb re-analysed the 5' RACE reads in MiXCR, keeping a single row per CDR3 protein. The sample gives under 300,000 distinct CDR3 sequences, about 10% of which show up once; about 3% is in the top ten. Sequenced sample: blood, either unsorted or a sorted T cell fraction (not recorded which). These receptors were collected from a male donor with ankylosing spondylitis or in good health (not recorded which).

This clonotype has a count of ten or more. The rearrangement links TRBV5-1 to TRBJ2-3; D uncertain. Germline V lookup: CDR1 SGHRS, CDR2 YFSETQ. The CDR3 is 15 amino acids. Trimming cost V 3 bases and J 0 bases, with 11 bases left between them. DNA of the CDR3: TGCGCCAGCAGCTCCAGCCTAACCAGCACAGATACGCAGTATTTT. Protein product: CASSSSLTSTDTQYF.

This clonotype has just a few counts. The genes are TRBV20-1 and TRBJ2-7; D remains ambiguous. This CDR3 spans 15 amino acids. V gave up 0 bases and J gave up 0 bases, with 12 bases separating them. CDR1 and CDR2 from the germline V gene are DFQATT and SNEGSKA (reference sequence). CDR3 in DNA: TGCAGTGCTAGAGATGGGGTGAATCCCTCCTACGAGCAGTACTTC. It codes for CSARDGVNPSYEQYF.

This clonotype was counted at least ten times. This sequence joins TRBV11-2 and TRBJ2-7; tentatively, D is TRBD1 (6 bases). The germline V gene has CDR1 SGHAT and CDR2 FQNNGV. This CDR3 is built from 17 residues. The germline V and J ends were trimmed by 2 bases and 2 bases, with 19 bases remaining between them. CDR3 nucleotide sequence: TGTGCCAGCAGCTTAACTGCCGGACAGCCCTCTCCCTACGAGCAGTACTTC. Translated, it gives CASSLTAGQPSPYEQYF.

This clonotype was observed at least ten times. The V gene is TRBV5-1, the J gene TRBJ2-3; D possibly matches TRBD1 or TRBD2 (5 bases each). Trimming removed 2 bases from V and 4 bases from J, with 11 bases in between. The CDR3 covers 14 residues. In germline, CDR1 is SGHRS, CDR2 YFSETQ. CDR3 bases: TGCGCCAGCAGCTTAGAGGGGTCCCCAGATACGCAGTATTTT. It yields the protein CASSLEGSPDTQYF.

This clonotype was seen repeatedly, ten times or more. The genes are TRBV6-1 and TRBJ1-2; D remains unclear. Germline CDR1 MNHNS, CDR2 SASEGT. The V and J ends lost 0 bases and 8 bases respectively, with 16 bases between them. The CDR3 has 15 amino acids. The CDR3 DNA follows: TGTGCCAGCAGTGAAGCGCTTCAGAGGAAAGGGGGCTACACCTTC. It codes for CASSEALQRKGGYTF.

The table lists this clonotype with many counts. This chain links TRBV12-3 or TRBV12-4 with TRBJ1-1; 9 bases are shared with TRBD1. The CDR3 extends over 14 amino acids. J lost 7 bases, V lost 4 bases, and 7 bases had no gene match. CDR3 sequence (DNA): TGTGCCAGCAGTTCAACCGGGACAGGGAATGAAGCTTTCTTT. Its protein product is CASSSTGTGNEAFF.

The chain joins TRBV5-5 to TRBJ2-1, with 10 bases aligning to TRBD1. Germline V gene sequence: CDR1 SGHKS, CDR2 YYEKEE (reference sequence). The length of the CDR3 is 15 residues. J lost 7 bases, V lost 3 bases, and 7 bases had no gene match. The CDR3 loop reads CASSSGQGSLNEQFF. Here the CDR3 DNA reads TGTGCCAGCAGCTCGGGACAGGGGTCTTTGAATGAGCAGTTCTTC.